These T cell receptor beta chains were read from a single sample in a study of T cells in Graves' hyperthyroidism and ophthalmopathy. TCRdb independently ran MiXCR on the multiplex PCR reads; one entry per CDR3 protein. The sample contains 270,000 or so distinct CDR3 sequences, under 30% of which appear only once. Specimen: blood. The receptors derive from a middle-aged man with Graves' hyperthyroidism that later progressed to Graves' ophthalmopathy. Both conserved end residues are part of each CDR3. The D gene is left open where the match is weak. Rows give clone size only sometimes, using once, few, many, or a class for an expanded clone.

clone_size | j_call | d_call | v_call | cdr3_aa | cdr3_nt
- | TRBJ1-3 | - | TRBV7-2 | CASSIGPAGNTIYF | TGTGCCAGCAGCATCGGGCCGGCTGGAAACACCATATATTTT
many | TRBJ2-7 | - | TRBV28 | CASSFLQVSYEQYF | TGTGCCAGCAGTTTTCTACAGGTCTCCTACGAGCAGTACTTC
many | TRBJ1-1 | - | TRBV28 | CASSTGFSEAFF | TGTGCCAGCAGCACAGGGTTTTCTGAAGCTTTCTTT
many | TRBJ1-5 | - | TRBV30 | CAWSPWATNQPQHF | TGTGCCTGGAGTCCCTGGGCGACCAATCAGCCCCAGCATTTT
- | TRBJ2-1 | - | TRBV28 | CASSLVGTAYNEQFF | TGTGCCAGCAGTTTAGTGGGAACAGCTTACAATGAGCAGTTCTTC
many | TRBJ1-5 | - | TRBV4-1 | CASSQAMGGKQPQHF | TGCGCCAGCAGCCAAGCTATGGGGGGTAAACAGCCCCAGCATTTT
- | TRBJ2-7 | TRBD1 | TRBV27 | CASSFSGQGAYEQYF | TGTGCCAGCAGTTTCTCCGGACAGGGGGCCTACGAGCAGTACTTC
many | TRBJ2-2 | - | TRBV3-1 | CASSHGRTGELFF | TGTGCCAGCAGCCATGGGCGCACCGGGGAGCTGTTTTTT
- | TRBJ2-7 | - | TRBV12-3/TRBV12-4 | CASSPFGYEQYF | TGTGCCAGCAGCCCTTTCGGTTACGAGCAGTACTTC
- | TRBJ2-6 | TRBD2 | TRBV12-3/TRBV12-4 | CASRGAGGGSGANVLTF | TGTGCCAGCAGGGGAGCGGGAGGGGGCTCTGGGGCCAACGTCCTGACTTTC
many | TRBJ2-5 | TRBD2 | TRBV20-1 | CSVLAGYQETQYF | TGCAGTGTTCTAGCGGGGTACCAAGAGACCCAGTACTTC
many | TRBJ2-5 | - | TRBV7-9 | CASRDQRETQYF | TGTGCCAGCAGAGACCAACGAGAGACCCAGTACTTC
- | TRBJ2-7 | - | TRBV7-3 | CASSPSRDTHEQYF | TGTGCCAGCAGCCCGTCCCGGGACACACACGAGCAGTACTTC
many | TRBJ2-5 | - | TRBV10-1 | CASSEFGETQYF | TGCGCCAGCAGTGAGTTTGGGGAGACCCAGTACTTC
many | TRBJ1-2 | TRBD1 | TRBV24-1 | CATSEPGQGTYGYTF | TGTGCCACCAGTGAACCGGGACAGGGAACATATGGCTACACCTTC
- | TRBJ1-1 | - | TRBV28 | CASSLFRGANTEAFF | TGTGCCAGCAGTCTCTTTAGGGGAGCGAACACTGAAGCTTTCTTT
many | TRBJ2-5 | TRBD1 | TRBV2 | CASSEGQGVKTQYF | TGTGCCAGCAGTGAAGGGCAGGGGGTAAAGACCCAGTACTTC
many | TRBJ2-7 | - | TRBV5-1 | CASSRAGEEQYF | TGCGCCAGCAGCAGAGCAGGGGAAGAGCAGTACTTC
many | TRBJ1-2 | TRBD1 | TRBV29-1 | CSVEGQGGYGYTF | TGCAGCGTTGAAGGACAGGGCGGCTATGGCTACACCTTC
many | TRBJ2-5 | TRBD2 | TRBV28 | CASSSLASETQYF | TGTGCCAGCAGTTCACTAGCGTCGGAGACCCAGTACTTC
- | TRBJ2-5 | - | TRBV12-3/TRBV12-4 | CASGFLRGSQETQYF | TGTGCCAGCGGTTTCCTGAGGGGCTCCCAAGAGACCCAGTACTTC
few | TRBJ2-7 | - | TRBV4-2 | CASSQDEGEFYEQYF | TGTGCCAGCAGCCAAGACGAGGGAGAGTTCTACGAGCAGTACTTC
many | TRBJ2-7 | - | TRBV20-1 | CSAREGISLIYEQYF | TGCAGTGCTAGAGAGGGGATATCCTTGATCTACGAGCAGTACTTC
few | TRBJ2-7 | - | TRBV12-3/TRBV12-4 | CASSWTARDEQYF | TGTGCCAGCAGTTGGACAGCGAGGGACGAGCAGTACTTC
- | TRBJ2-5 | - | TRBV28 | CVSSLWRERRETQYF | TGTGTCAGCAGTTTATGGCGGGAACGGCGGGAGACCCAGTACTTC
- | TRBJ1-1 | - | TRBV18 | CASSPRQVPTSTEAFF | TGTGCCAGCTCACCCCGACAGGTCCCTACATCCACTGAAGCTTTCTTT
many | TRBJ1-1 | - | TRBV7-3 | CASSLAASGTEAFF | TGTGCCAGCAGCTTAGCCGCTTCAGGGACTGAAGCTTTCTTT
many | TRBJ2-2 | - | TRBV19 | CASSFGAMSSGELFF | TGTGCCAGTAGTTTTGGAGCTATGTCTTCCGGGGAGCTGTTTTTT
many | TRBJ1-3 | - | TRBV11-2 | CASSPSGPQASGNTIYF | TGTGCCAGCAGCCCCTCGGGACCACAGGCCTCTGGAAACACCATATATTTT
- | TRBJ2-7 | TRBD2 | TRBV5-1 | CASSPRSFAGALWEQYF | TGCGCCAGCAGCCCCCGATCCTTTGCGGGAGCCCTCTGGGAGCAGTACTTC
many | TRBJ2-7 | - | TRBV28 | CASRRSRVHEQYF | TGTGCCAGCCGCCGGTCAAGGGTCCACGAGCAGTACTTC
- | TRBJ1-5 | TRBD1 | TRBV7-6 | CASSLGQGAGQPQHF | TGTGCCAGCAGCTTAGGACAGGGGGCTGGACAGCCCCAGCATTTT
many | TRBJ2-7 | TRBD2 | TRBV12-3/TRBV12-4 | CASSPYWGGSEQYF | TGTGCCAGCAGTCCCTACTGGGGGGGGAGCGAGCAGTACTTC
many | TRBJ2-7 | - | TRBV20-1 | CSARSGLEPYEQYF | TGCAGTGCTAGATCCGGACTGGAACCCTACGAGCAGTACTTC
many | TRBJ1-1 | TRBD1 | TRBV5-1 | CASSLGQGSTEAFF | TGCGCCAGCAGCTTGGGACAGGGATCCACTGAAGCTTTCTTT
many | TRBJ1-1 | TRBD1 | TRBV30 | CAWRQGWNTEAFF | TGTGCCTGGCGACAGGGATGGAACACTGAAGCTTTCTTT
many | TRBJ1-1 | TRBD1 | TRBV28 | CASSPPGQIAEAFF | TGTGCCAGCAGTCCGCCGGGACAGATTGCTGAAGCTTTCTTT
many | TRBJ2-5 | TRBD2 | TRBV28 | CASSSGGGLETQYF | TGTGCCAGCAGTTCTGGGGGAGGGTTGGAGACCCAGTACTTC
many | TRBJ2-7 | TRBD1 | TRBV12-3/TRBV12-4 | CASSQGQAPTYEQYF | TGTGCCAGCAGCCAAGGACAGGCCCCGACCTACGAGCAGTACTTC
many | TRBJ2-2 | - | TRBV18 | CASSPSHTGELFF | TGTGCCAGCTCACCAAGCCACACCGGGGAGCTGTTTTTT
many | TRBJ1-1 | TRBD1 | TRBV18 | CASSWTGETEAFF | TGTGCCAGCTCCTGGACAGGGGAAACTGAAGCTTTCTTT
- | TRBJ2-5 | TRBD1 | TRBV20-1 | CSTPGQGESETQYF | TGCAGTACCCCCGGACAGGGGGAAAGTGAGACCCAGTACTTC
many | TRBJ2-2 | - | TRBV6-1 | CASSGVRGNTGELFF | TGTGCCAGCAGTGGAGTGCGGGGAAACACCGGGGAGCTGTTTTTT
many | TRBJ2-6 | - | TRBV19 | CASSVVPPSGANVLTF | TGTGCCAGTAGTGTCGTGCCGCCAAGTGGGGCCAACGTCCTGACTTTC
- | TRBJ2-7 | - | TRBV29-1 | CSGGDSSYEQYF | TGCAGCGGGGGTGACAGCTCCTACGAGCAGTACTTC
many | TRBJ2-5 | - | TRBV7-6 | CASSFSAGGETQYF | TGTGCCAGCAGCTTTTCTGCTGGAGGGGAGACCCAGTACTTC
many | TRBJ1-3 | - | TRBV20-1 | CSARDARVGWRSSGNTIYF | TGCAGTGCTAGAGATGCCCGGGTGGGCTGGCGGAGCTCTGGAAACACCATATATTTT
- | TRBJ1-5 | - | TRBV6-1 | CASGEISNQPQHF | TGTGCCAGCGGTGAGATTAGCAATCAGCCCCAGCATTTT